The source of this TCR beta chain is a study of graft-versus-host responses after intestinal transplantation. Study-wide context: The recipients all started with anti-thymocyte globulin induction and then took tacrolimus and steroids for about 3 years.

Only in-frame clones appear in the TCRdb table, and some are missing; sequencing was by immunoSEQ multiplex PCR. The sample includes roughly 15,000 clones, roughly 79% of them seen just once. The CDR3 has 15 residues. J was trimmed by 4 bases and V by 2 bases; bases with no gene match: 4. Germline assignment: CDR1 SGDLS and CDR2 YYNGEE. The starting material, graft tissue, was processed to release intraepithelial and lamina propria lymphocytes. The chain recombines TRBV9 with TRBJ2-1; TRBD2 matches at 9 bases. This sequence originates from a human patient who received an intestinal transplant, so some T cells may come from the graft donor. Sequences were derived from ileum tissue, sampled roughly 460 days after intestinal transplant. In DNA, the CDR3 is TGTGCCAGCAGCGTTGGTAGCGGGGGATACAATGAGCAGTTCTTC. Protein sequence: CASSVGSGGYNEQFF.